Below, 23 T cell receptor beta chains from the same sample are listed, as sequenced in a study of technical replicates of blood from several donors. The table came from immunoSEQ multiplex PCR; TCRdb's copy has only in-frame clones and leaves some out. The sample yields nearly 80,000 clones, more than 85% seen once. The sample taken for sequencing was T cells isolated from PBMCs. These receptors all come from a human donor in good health.

The chain joins TRBV5-6 to TRBJ1-3; perhaps TRBD1 as D (6 bases). Germline loops: CDR1 SGHDT, CDR2 YYEEEE. Trimming took off 3 bases at V and 3 bases at J, with 13 bases between the two ends. The CDR3 spans 15 residues. CDR3 protein: CASSYQTGIGNTIYF. The CDR3 bases are TGTGCCAGCAGCTACCAAACAGGGATTGGAAACACCATATATTTT.

J is TRBJ1-2 and V is TRBV5-4; a weak D match, TRBD1 (5 bases). The germline V gene has CDR1 SGHNT and CDR2 YYREEE (reference sequence). The CDR3 covers 13 residues. The V end lost 6 bases, the J end lost 8 bases, and 17 bases lay between the germline ends. Here the CDR3 DNA reads TGTGCCAGCAACTACGGACGGGGGGAGGGCTACACCTTC. Translation gives CASNYGRGEGYTF. Complete variable domain (other parts from reference TRBV5-4 and TRBJ1-2): ETGVTQSPTHLIKTRGQQVTLRCSSQSGHNTVSWYQQALGQGPQFIFQYYREEENGRGNFPPRFSGLQFPNYSSELNVNALELDDSALYLCASNYGRGEGYTFGSGTRLTVV.

The genes are TRBV5-1 and TRBJ1-1; 7 bases align to TRBD1. Trimming took 3 bases from V and 1 from J; bases not matched to a gene: 0. The germline V gene has CDR1 SGHRS and CDR2 YFSETQ. The CDR3 spans 13 residues. CDR3 in amino acids: CASSYRGNTEAFF. Written as DNA, the CDR3 is TGCGCCAGCAGCTACAGGGGGAACACTGAAGCTTTCTTT.

The V and J genes are TRBV6-6 and TRBJ2-5, with 8 bases aligning to TRBD1. Unmatched junction bases numbered 14, after V lost 6 bases and J lost 5 bases. Germline loops: CDR1 MNHNY, CDR2 SVGAGI (reference sequence). The CDR3 runs 16 residues. CDR3 nucleotide sequence: TGTGCCAGCAGCCCGCGGCCCGGACAGGGTTACGAGACCCAGTACTTC. Protein: CASSPRPGQGYETQYF.

The rearrangement joins TRBV4-1 to TRBJ2-1, with TRBD1 as a possible D gene (6 bases). The CDR3 covers 13 residues. Per germline, CDR1 MGHRA and CDR2 YSYEKL. V was clipped by 1 base and J by 15 bases, with 16 bases between them. The chain's CDR3 is CASSQVSGTWLFF. DNA of the CDR3: TGCGCCAGCAGCCAAGTTTCCGGGACATGGCTGTTCTTC.

The CDR3 region has the DNA TGTGCCAGCAGCCAAGATTGGAGCTCCTACGAGCAGTACTTC. Protein sequence: CASSQDWSSYEQYF. J is TRBJ2-7 and V is TRBV14, with D hard to call. Per the germline V gene, CDR1 is SGHDN and CDR2 is FVKESK. The CDR3 loop spans 14 amino acids. V was clipped by 0 bases and J by 0 bases, with 6 bases between them.

V gene TRBV9 combines with J gene TRBJ2-7, with TRBD2 identical over 8 bases. In germline, CDR1 is SGDLS, CDR2 YYNGEE. CDR3 size: 14 residues. J lost 4 bases, V lost 2 bases, and 5 bases had no gene match. CDR3 in amino acids: CASSVAGGPYEQYF. CDR3 nucleotides: TGTGCCAGCAGCGTGGCGGGAGGCCCTTACGAGCAGTACTTC.

This sequence joins TRBV7-8 and TRBJ1-1; maybe TRBD1 (5 bases). The germline V and J ends were trimmed by 3 bases and 1 base, with 6 bases remaining between them. The CDR3 length is 13 residues. Germline V gene sequence: CDR1 SGHVS, CDR2 FQNEAQ. The CDR3 protein is CASSFGGNTEAFF. As DNA, the CDR3 is TGTGCCAGCAGCTTCGGGGGGAACACTGAAGCTTTCTTT.

This chain joins TRBV27 and TRBJ2-1; 11 positions agree with TRBD2. CDR3 length: 20 amino acids. The ends lost 5 bases at V and 6 bases at J; junction bases unmatched: 21. Germline CDR1 is MNHEY and CDR2 is SMNVEV (reference sequence). The CDR3 protein is CASSRSGTSGPIGIFNEQFF. The CDR3 nucleotides are TGTGCCAGCAGTCGTTCCGGGACTAGCGGCCCCATAGGCATTTTCAATGAGCAGTTCTTC.

Only one count was recorded for this clone. The chain links TRBV4-2 to TRBJ2-7; weak D call: TRBD2 (5 bases). Germline assignment: CDR1 LGHNA and CDR2 YNFKEQ. This CDR3 has 14 residues. V gave up 0 bases and J gave up 3 bases, with 9 bases separating them. The CDR3 reads CASSQDSGSYEQYF. CDR3 in DNA: TGTGCCAGCAGCCAAGACTCGGGGAGCTACGAGCAGTACTTC.

This chain connects TRBV7-6 to TRBJ1-4; D gene uncertain. V lost 0 bases and J 2 bases, leaving 7 bases between the germline ends. The germline V gene encodes CDR1 SGHVS and CDR2 FNYEAQ. The CDR3 consists of 15 residues. DNA of the CDR3: TGTGCCAGCAGCTTAGCGTCGGAGACTAATGAAAAACTGTTTTTT. Translation: CASSLASETNEKLFF.

The rearrangement joins TRBV28 to TRBJ2-4, with 7 positions matching TRBD1. The trim removed 6 bases at V and 8 bases at J, leaving 13 bases unmatched. The CDR3 totals 15 residues. Germline-derived CDR1 and CDR2 are MDHEN and SYDVKM. The DNA for the CDR3 is TGTGCCAGCAGCCTAAGGACAGGTCAGAGGTACATTCAGTACTTC. This translates into CASSLRTGQRYIQYF.

This clone was counted between two and nine times. V is TRBV6-1 and J is TRBJ2-7; 8 bases are shared with TRBD1. Per germline, CDR1 MNHNS and CDR2 SASEGT. The CDR3 is 13 amino acids. J was trimmed by 2 bases and V by 6 bases; bases with no gene match: 3. CDR3 loop: CASSWGQAYEQYF. In DNA, the CDR3 is TGTGCCAGCAGCTGGGGACAGGCCTACGAGCAGTACTTC.

The rearrangement uses TRBV27 and TRBJ2-7, with 7 bases aligning to TRBD1. This CDR3 comprises 15 residues. CDR1 and CDR2 from the germline V gene are MNHEY and SMNVEV (reference sequence). The ends lost 4 bases at V and 3 bases at J; junction bases unmatched: 9. CDR3 DNA sequence: TGTGCCAGCAGTTATTCGGGACAGAGTTTCTACGAGCAGTACTTC. This gives the protein CASSYSGQSFYEQYF.

The J gene is TRBJ2-7, the V gene TRBV7-2, with D perhaps TRBD1 (5 bases). CDR3 length: 15 amino acids. CDR1 SGHTA and CDR2 FQGNSA come from the germline V gene. Trimming shortened V by 2 bases and J by 6 bases, and 17 bases separated the two germline ends. The CDR3 DNA reads TGTGCCAGCAGCTTATTGACAGCCACCCTCTCCGAGCAGTACTTC. Amino acids: CASSLLTATLSEQYF.

The chain carries TRBV29-1 and TRBJ2-3; TRBD2 matches 8 bases. Germline CDR1 SQVTM, CDR2 ANQGSEA. V lost 4 bases to trimming and J lost 2 bases; unmatched junction nucleotides: 5. CDR3 length: 14 residues. The CDR3 DNA reads TGCAGCGTTGCCGTTAGCGGGACCACAGATACGCAGTATTTT. Its translation: CSVAVSGTTDTQYF.

This chain connects TRBV6-1 to TRBJ2-7, with TRBD1 identical over 8 bases. Per the germline V gene, CDR1 is MNHNS and CDR2 is SASEGT. CDR3 size: 14 residues. V lost 5 bases and J lost 5; bases outside the gene matches: 8. This CDR3 reads CASSSPTGVDEQYF. For the CDR3, the DNA is TGTGCCAGCAGTTCTCCGACAGGGGTCGACGAGCAGTACTTC.

V gene TRBV19 combines with J gene TRBJ1-5; 8 bases map to TRBD1. Trimming took 4 bases from V and 4 from J; bases not matched to a gene: 3. Germline V lookup: CDR1 LNHDA, CDR2 SQIVND (reference sequence). The CDR3 covers 14 residues. As DNA, the CDR3 is TGTGCCAGTAGTAAATGGGACAGGAATCAGCCCCAGCATTTT. Translating gives CASSKWDRNQPQHF.

The chain's CDR3 is CASSLLPGTDTQYF. Here the CDR3 DNA reads TGCGCCAGCAGCTTGTTACCGGGCACAGATACGCAGTATTTT. V gene TRBV5-1 combines with J gene TRBJ2-3; no clear D gene. Germline CDR1 reads SGHRS; CDR2 reads YFSETQ. V lost 1 base to trimming and J lost 1 base, with 7 bases between them. The CDR3 runs 14 residues. Drawing the rest from reference TRBV5-1 and TRBJ2-3, the complete variable domain is KAGVTQTPRYLIKTRGQQVTLSCSPISGHRSVSWYQQTPGQGLQFLFEYFSETQRNKGNFPGRFSGRQFSNSRSEMNVSTLELGDSALYLCASSLLPGTDTQYFGPGTRLTVL.

The chain links TRBV19 to TRBJ1-5; 7 nucleotides agree with TRBD1. The CDR3 loop spans 13 amino acids. V shed 5 bases, J shed 7 bases, and the junction held 5 bases outside the gene matches. Per germline, CDR1 LNHDA and CDR2 SQIVND (reference sequence). The CDR3 protein is CASSQQGSQPQHF. CDR3 in DNA: TGTGCCAGTAGTCAACAGGGGAGCCAGCCCCAGCATTTT.

This clone showed up just once. This sequence joins TRBV28 and TRBJ2-3; TRBD1 aligns across 11 bases. The trim removed 2 bases at V and 0 bases at J, leaving 4 bases unmatched. This CDR3 spans 17 amino acids. The germline V gene encodes CDR1 MDHEN and CDR2 SYDVKM. CDR3 loop: CASSLRTGGSSTDTQYF. The CDR3 DNA is TGTGCCAGCAGTTTAAGGACAGGGGGCTCTAGCACAGATACGCAGTATTTT.

The chain carries TRBV11-3 and TRBJ2-1, with TRBD2 matching 8 bases. CDR1 is SGHNT, CDR2 YENEEA, per germline. The CDR3 sequence is 13 residues long. J gave up 7 bases and V 5 bases, and 4 bases lay outside the gene matches. CDR3 protein: CASSLAGGNEQFF. Written as DNA, the CDR3 is TGTGCCAGCAGCCTTGCGGGAGGTAATGAGCAGTTCTTC.

This sequence joins TRBV30 and TRBJ1-4, with 9 bases fitting TRBD1. Per germline, CDR1 GTSNPN and CDR2 SVGIG (reference sequence). The CDR3 has 16 amino acids. Trimming cost V 2 bases and J 7 bases; bases outside gene matches: 11. CDR3 loop: CAWSLPDGTGSEKLFF. CDR3 nucleotides: TGTGCCTGGAGTCTTCCCGACGGGACAGGGAGTGAAAAACTGTTTTTT.